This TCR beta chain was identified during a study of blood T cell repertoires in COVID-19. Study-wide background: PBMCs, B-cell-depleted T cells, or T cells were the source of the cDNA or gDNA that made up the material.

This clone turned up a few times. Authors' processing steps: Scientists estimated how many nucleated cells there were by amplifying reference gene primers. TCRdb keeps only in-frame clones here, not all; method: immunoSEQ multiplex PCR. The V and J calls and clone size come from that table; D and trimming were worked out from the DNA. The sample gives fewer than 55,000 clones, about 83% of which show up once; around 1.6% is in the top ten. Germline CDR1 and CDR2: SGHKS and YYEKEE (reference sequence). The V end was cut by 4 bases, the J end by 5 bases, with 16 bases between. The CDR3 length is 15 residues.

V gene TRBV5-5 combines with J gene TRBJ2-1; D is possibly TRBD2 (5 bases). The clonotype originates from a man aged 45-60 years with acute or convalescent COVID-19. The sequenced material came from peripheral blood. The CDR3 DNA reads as TGTGCCAGCAGCCCCGAGCCTAGCCGTCACAATGAGCAGTTCTTC. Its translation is CASSPEPSRHNEQFF.